The 10 T cell receptor beta chains below come from one sample, sequenced in a study of cytomegalovirus exposure and HLA in healthy donors. The PCR had 60 Vbeta and 13 Jbeta primers. Sequenced by immunoSEQ multiplex PCR; TCRdb stores in-frame clones only, minus some. The repertoire holds approximately 70,000 clones, roughly four fifths seen once, with about a fifth in the top ten. The sequenced sample was PBMCs. The receptors originated from a woman aged 25 to 39 in good health and CMV-seropositive.

The genes are TRBV30 and TRBJ1-5; no clear D gene. Germline V CDR1 and CDR2: GTSNPN, SVGIG (reference sequence). The CDR3 covers 12 residues. V lost 3 bases and J 4 bases, leaving 7 bases between the germline ends. The CDR3 here is CAWRQFNQPQHF. CDR3 sequence (DNA): TGTGCCTGGAGACAGTTTAATCAGCCCCAGCATTTT.

J is TRBJ1-2 and V is TRBV5-8, with 7 nucleotides matching TRBD1. The CDR3 is 14 residues long. Losses at the gene ends were 1 base for V and 7 bases for J; bases not matched to a gene: 7. The germline CDR1 and CDR2 sequences are SGHTS and YDEGEE. The CDR3 is CASSLSGDRVGYTF. The DNA of the CDR3 is TGTGCCAGCAGCTTGTCGGGAGACAGGGTTGGCTACACCTTC.

This chain uses TRBV30 with TRBJ1-5, with a tentative D call TRBD1 (6 bases). V lost 3 bases, J lost 5 bases, and 17 bases lay in between. Germline V gene sequence: CDR1 GTSNPN, CDR2 SVGIG (reference sequence). This CDR3 has 15 amino acids. The CDR3 DNA reads TGTGCCTGGAGCCGATGGGGACACAAAGATCAGCCCCAGCATTTT. Translated: CAWSRWGHKDQPQHF. The full variable domain, rest sourced from reference TRBV30 and TRBJ1-5, is SQTIHQWPATLVQPVGSPLSLECTVEGTSNPNLYWYRQAAGRGLQLLFYSVGIGQISSEVPQNLSASRPQDRQFILSSKKLLLSDSGFYLCAWSRWGHKDQPQHFGDGTRLSIL.

The chain has TRBV14 and TRBJ2-5; D ambiguous. Germline CDR1 reads SGHDN; CDR2 reads FVKESK. The V and J ends lost 1 base and 2 bases respectively, with 5 bases between them. The length of the CDR3 is 13 residues. The DNA of the CDR3 is TGTGCCAGCAGCCAAGTGTTACAAGAGACCCAGTACTTC. The encoded protein is CASSQVLQETQYF.

J is TRBJ2-2 and V is TRBV30; 8 bases are a match to TRBD2. The CDR3 extends over 14 amino acids. Unmatched junction bases numbered 5, after V lost 7 bases and J lost 1 base. The V gene's germline CDR1 is GTSNPN and CDR2 SVGIG (reference sequence). In nucleotides, the CDR3 is TGTGCCTTCCCTAGCGGGCTGAACACCGGGGAGCTGTTTTTT. Protein sequence: CAFPSGLNTGELFF. The full variable domain, in which reference TRBV30 and TRBJ2-2 provide the parts outside the CDR3, is SQTIHQWPATLVQPVGSPLSLECTVEGTSNPNLYWYRQAAGRGLQLLFYSVGIGQISSEVPQNLSASRPQDRQFILSSKKLLLSDSGFYLCAFPSGLNTGELFFGEGSRLTVL.

This chain joins TRBV5-6 and TRBJ2-5; unclear D gene. Trimming took 4 bases from V and 7 from J, leaving 14 bases between them. This CDR3 has 13 residues. Germline-derived CDR1 and CDR2 are SGHDT and YYEEEE. The CDR3 DNA follows: TGTGCCAGCAGCCCTCGCGGCCTTGGGACCCAGTACTTC. It translates to CASSPRGLGTQYF.

There are a few counts of this clone. The gene calls are TRBV10-1 and TRBJ2-1, with 8 positions matching TRBD2. The trim removed 5 bases at V and 5 bases at J, leaving 11 bases unmatched. The CDR3 consists of 16 residues. Germline assignment: CDR1 WNHNN and CDR2 SYGVQD (reference sequence). CDR3 in DNA: TGCGCCAGCAGTCAGAGGGGAGCGGGAGTCGACAATGAGCAGTTCTTC. Amino acid sequence: CASSQRGAGVDNEQFF.

The chain carries TRBV10-3 and TRBJ2-5; 8 nucleotides align to TRBD1. The CDR3 contains 13 residues. J was trimmed by 2 bases and V by 6 bases; bases with no gene match: 2. Germline CDR1 is ENHRY and CDR2 is SYGVKD. DNA of the CDR3: TGTGCCATCAGAACAGGGGGGCAAGAGACCCAGTACTTC. Protein product: CAIRTGGQETQYF.

The J gene is TRBJ2-5, the V gene TRBV2; D unresolved. Germline CDR1 SNHLY, CDR2 FYNNEI. The V gene lost 6 bases and the J gene lost 4 bases, with 12 bases spanning the gap. The CDR3 consists of 13 residues. This CDR3 reads CASRGQGVETQYF. CDR3 coding DNA: TGTGCCAGCAGGGGCCAAGGCGTAGAGACCCAGTACTTC.

This rearrangement joins TRBV7-2 to TRBJ2-7; tentatively, D is TRBD2 (5 bases). Germline-derived CDR1 and CDR2 are SGHTA and FQGNSA. V lost 0 bases to trimming and J lost 5 bases, with 14 bases between them. This CDR3 region has 15 residues. CDR3 nucleotide sequence: TGTGCCAGCAGCTTAGCTGGTCGGGGTGGGAACGAGCAGTACTTC. Protein sequence: CASSLAGRGGNEQYF.